The 22 T cell receptor beta chains below were found in one sample sequenced in a study of blood T cell repertoires in COVID-19 (dated by TCRdb to between 2020 and 2021). Receptor amplification or capture employed the immunoSEQ multiplex PCR assay. Held by TCRdb, this immuneACCESS table contains in-frame sequences only and omits some clones. Under half of the omission traces to an unresolved V gene where checked; the cause of the rest is unknown. The sample profile shows hundreds of thousands of clones; about 90% of them were found once. The ten largest clones take up about 1.9% of the sample. Sequencing was carried out using PBMCs or T cells enriched from blood (not recorded which). These receptors all come from a man in his forties in a cohort exposed to, infected with or recovered from COVID-19 (not recorded which).

Here the CDR3 reads CASSYGQGANYGYTF. In nucleotides, the CDR3 is TGTGCCAGCAGCTACGGGCAGGGGGCGAACTATGGCTACACCTTC. The V gene is TRBV5-4, the J gene TRBJ1-2; 8 nucleotides agree with TRBD1. After removal of 3 bases from V and 2 bases from J, the junction contained 6 bases not matched to a gene. Looked up from germline, CDR1 is SGHNT and CDR2 is YYREEE (reference sequence). The CDR3 loop spans 15 amino acids.

This rearrangement joins TRBV2 to TRBJ2-4, with D hard to call. CDR1 and CDR2 from the germline V gene are SNHLY and FYNNEI. The length of the CDR3 is 14 residues. Trimming took off 7 bases at V and 0 bases at J, with 10 bases between the two ends. CDR3 in DNA: TGTGCCAGCAAGGAGACCCAAGCCAAAAACATTCAGTACTTC. It is translated as CASKETQAKNIQYF.

Regarding this clone: Other DNA sequences from this sample encode an identical CDR3 as well. V usage is TRBV18 and J usage is TRBJ2-7; 10 positions agree with TRBD1. Germline-derived CDR1 and CDR2 are KGHSH and LQKENI. The CDR3 runs to 13 residues. The junction had 1 base not matched to a gene; V was cut back by 3 bases and J by 5 bases. The DNA of the CDR3 is TGTGCCAGCTCACCGGGACAGGGGAACGAGCAGTACTTC. Translating it yields CASSPGQGNEQYF. The variable domain in full, completed from reference TRBV18 and TRBJ2-7, reads NAGVMQNPRHLVRRRGQEARLRCSPMKGHSHVYWYRQLPEEGLKFMVYLQKENIIDESGMPKERFSAEFPKEGPSILRIQQVVRGDSAAYFCASSPGQGNEQYFGPGTRLTVT.

This clone occurred once. J is TRBJ2-1 and V is TRBV7-9, with D uncertain. The germline CDR1 and CDR2 sequences are SEHNR and FQNEAQ (reference sequence). Deletions cut 5 bases from V and 2 bases from J, with 16 bases between. The CDR3 runs to 16 residues. As DNA, the CDR3 is TGTGCCAGCAGCCTCAGAACTGCGGCCCCCTACAATGAGCAGTTCTTC. The encoded protein is CASSLRTAAPYNEQFF.

The rearrangement links TRBV18 to TRBJ2-3; D not certain. Germline V gives CDR1 KGHSH, CDR2 LQKENI. Trimming shortened V by 6 bases and J by 6 bases, and 13 bases separated the two germline ends. The CDR3 extends over 13 amino acids. This CDR3 is CASSPGEADTQYF. The CDR3 DNA reads as TGTGCCAGCTCGCCCGGAGAGGCGGATACGCAGTATTTT.

This chain connects TRBV6-5 to TRBJ1-2; 7 bases fit TRBD1. V was pared by 2 bases and J by 0 bases, with 3 bases of the junction left unmatched. Germline-derived CDR1 and CDR2 are MNHEY and SVGAGI. The CDR3 is 15 amino acids. The CDR3 sequence is CASSYAGTANYGYTF. The CDR3 bases are TGTGCCAGCAGTTACGCCGGGACAGCTAACTATGGCTACACCTTC.

This sequence joins TRBV5-1 and TRBJ1-2, with TRBD1 identical over 11 bases. V lost 3 bases, J lost 4 bases, and 8 bases stayed unmatched. Germline CDR1 and CDR2: SGHRS and YFSETQ. The CDR3 sequence is 16 residues long. CDR3 loop: CASSSGQGASLYGYTF. CDR3 bases: TGCGCCAGCAGCTCCGGACAGGGGGCGTCCCTCTATGGCTACACCTTC.

The gene calls are TRBV19 and TRBJ1-3, with unresolved D. The CDR3 length is 16 residues. Per the germline V gene, CDR1 is LNHDA and CDR2 is SQIVND (reference sequence). Trimming cost V 5 bases and J 2 bases, with 16 bases left between them. The CDR3 DNA reads as TGTGCCAGTAGTGCGCGGACTCCGGGCACTGGAAACACCATATATTTT. Its translation is CASSARTPGTGNTIYF.

The genes are TRBV4-2 and TRBJ1-2; D is unclear. V was pared by 4 bases and J by 2 bases, with 11 bases between. The germline gives CDR1 LGHNA, CDR2 YNFKEQ. The length of the CDR3 is 14 residues. CDR3: CASSLETGNYGYTF. The CDR3 region has the DNA TGTGCCAGCAGCCTCGAGACCGGGAACTATGGCTACACCTTC.

The chain couples TRBV25-1 to TRBJ1-6; D unclear. CDR1 is MGHDK and CDR2 is SYGVNS in the germline V gene. The CDR3 has 15 amino acids. Trimming left V 5 bases short and J 8 bases short, with 16 bases between. The CDR3 reads CASSNQWRTDSPLHF. CDR3 coding DNA: TGTGCCAGCAGTAACCAATGGAGGACCGATTCACCCCTCCACTTT. Full variable domain (remainder filled in from reference TRBV25-1 and TRBJ1-6): EADIYQTPRYLVIGTGKKITLECSQTMGHDKMYWYQQDPGMELHLIHYSYGVNSTEKGDLSSESTVSRIRTEHFPLTLESARPSHTSQYLCASSNQWRTDSPLHFGNGTRLTVT.

The chain combines TRBV14 with TRBJ2-1; 10 bases match TRBD1. The CDR3 is 19 residues long. Germline CDR1 and CDR2: SGHDN and FVKESK. With V trimmed by 5 bases and J by 0 bases, 13 bases remained unmatched. The CDR3 DNA reads TGTGCCAGCAGCACGCAAACGTGGACAGGGGGAAGCTCCTACAATGAGCAGTTCTTC. It encodes CASSTQTWTGGSSYNEQFF.

The chain carries TRBV7-8 and TRBJ1-1, with D possibly being TRBD1 (5 bases). Trimming pared 6 bases from V and 9 bases from J, leaving 20 bases between. The CDR3 is 14 amino acids. Germline CDR1 SGHVS, CDR2 FQNEAQ. CDR3 protein: CASSPDWEGTKAFF. For the CDR3, the DNA is TGTGCCAGCAGTCCGGACTGGGAAGGGACTAAAGCTTTCTTT.

The rearrangement uses TRBV4-2 and TRBJ1-2, with a possible D match to TRBD1 (6 bases). Germline V lookup: CDR1 LGHNA, CDR2 YNFKEQ. The CDR3 sequence is 17 residues long. V was pared by 2 bases and J by 4 bases, with 20 bases between. The CDR3 protein is CASSQKNRDTGLYGYTF. CDR3 sequence (DNA): TGTGCCAGCAGCCAAAAAAACCGGGACACCGGGCTCTATGGCTACACCTTC.

This chain joins TRBV6-5 and TRBJ1-4; no definite D call. V lost 9 bases and J lost 6, with 11 bases in between. Looked up from germline, CDR1 is MNHEY and CDR2 is SVGAGI. The CDR3 runs 12 residues. The CDR3 is CASRGRYEKLFF. The CDR3 bases are TGTGCCAGTCGTGGTCGGTATGAAAAACTGTTTTTT.

For this clone: This same CDR3 is encoded by further DNA sequences in the sample. CDR3 residues: CAWTTGYEQYF. The CDR3 DNA reads as TGTGCCTGGACGACGGGGTACGAGCAGTACTTC. The chain combines TRBV30 with TRBJ2-7; perhaps TRBD2 as D (5 bases). CDR1 and CDR2 from the germline V gene are GTSNPN and SVGIG (reference sequence). Trimming took off 4 bases at V and 4 bases at J, with 8 bases between the two ends. The CDR3 consists of 11 residues.

This chain connects TRBV19 to TRBJ2-6; tentatively, D is TRBD2 (6 bases). The CDR3 covers 15 residues. Trimming took 3 bases from V and 2 from J, leaving 8 bases between them. Germline V gene sequence: CDR1 LNHDA, CDR2 SQIVND (reference sequence). The CDR3 region has the DNA TGTGCCAGTAGTATCCGGGGGACTGGGGCCAACGTCCTGACTTTC. This codes for CASSIRGTGANVLTF.

The gene calls are TRBV2 and TRBJ1-1; D perhaps matches TRBD1 (6 bases). This CDR3 spans 13 amino acids. V was cut by 6 bases and J by 5 bases, with 13 bases left in between. Germline CDR1 is SNHLY and CDR2 is FYNNEI. The CDR3 bases are TGTGCCAGCAGAGTTAACAGGGAAACTGAAGCTTTCTTT. Its protein product is CASRVNRETEAFF.

The chain carries TRBV6-5 and TRBJ2-4; 9 nucleotides align to TRBD1. CDR1 is MNHEY and CDR2 is SVGAGI in the germline V gene. The CDR3 is made up of 14 amino acids. V was clipped by 7 bases and J by 9 bases; unmatched bases: 10. The CDR3 region has the DNA TGTGCCAGCACCCCGGGACAGGGTACTCTCATTCAGTACTTC. Its translation is CASTPGQGTLIQYF.

The rearrangement joins TRBV3-1 (or the pseudogene TRBV3-2) to TRBJ2-7; TRBD1 aligns across 7 bases. J was trimmed by 1 base and V by 4 bases; bases with no gene match: 7. This CDR3 contains 15 residues. Germline assignment: CDR1 LGHDT and CDR2 YNNKEL (reference sequence). CDR3 DNA: TGTGCCAGCAGCCGTGGACAGGAACCTTCCTACGAGCAGTACTTC. Its translation: CASSRGQEPSYEQYF.

The chain joins TRBV7-8 to TRBJ2-3, with TRBD2 matching over 13 bases. Germline loops: CDR1 SGHVS, CDR2 FQNEAQ. This CDR3 contains 18 residues. J gave up 0 bases and V 5 bases, and 8 bases lay outside the gene matches. CDR3 nucleotide sequence: TGTGCCAGCAGCAAAGGGAGGGGACTAGCGGGGAGCACAGATACGCAGTATTTT. The encoded protein is CASSKGRGLAGSTDTQYF. Full variable domain (remainder filled in from reference TRBV7-8 and TRBJ2-3): GAGVSQSPRYKVAKRGQDVALRCDPISGHVSLFWYQQALGQGPEFLTYFQNEAQLDKSGLPSDRFFAERPEGSVSTLKIQRTQQEDSAVYLCASSKGRGLAGSTDTQYFGPGTRLTVL.

The CDR3 loop reads CASSARGHAPYNEQFF. CDR3 DNA sequence: TGTGCCAGTAGCGCCCGGGGACACGCTCCCTACAATGAGCAGTTCTTC. The chain couples TRBV19 to TRBJ2-1; TRBD1 might be the D (6 bases). Germline V gene sequence: CDR1 LNHDA, CDR2 SQIVND (reference sequence). CDR3 length: 16 amino acids. V was cut by 6 bases and J by 2 bases, with 17 bases left in between.

Here the CDR3 reads CASSVGFTYEQYF. The CDR3 DNA follows: TGCGCCAGCAGTGTTGGCTTTACCTACGAGCAGTACTTC. The gene calls are TRBV10-2 and TRBJ2-7; no reliable D call. The V gene's germline CDR1 is WSHSY and CDR2 SAAADI. Between the trimmed V and J ends, which lost 4 bases and 2 bases, there was a span of 9 bases. The CDR3 has 13 amino acids.